These 26 T cell receptor beta chains were sequenced from one sample in a study of T cell responses to AZD1222 COVID-19 vaccine. The repertoire was sequenced with immunoSEQ multiplex PCR; TCRdb's copy has only in-frame clones and lacks some. The data hold 88,000 or so clones, with under 90% observed a single time. The material sequenced was peripheral blood, taken on day 0 of AZD1222 vaccination. These TCRs come from an adult in good health.

V gene TRBV19 combines with J gene TRBJ2-5, with a tentative D call TRBD2 (6 bases). The CDR3 spans 13 residues. Trimming took 6 bases from V and 4 from J, leaving 12 bases between them. Germline V gene sequence: CDR1 LNHDA, CDR2 SQIVND (reference sequence). The CDR3 region is CASRGLGLETQYF. DNA of the CDR3: TGTGCCAGTAGGGGACTGGGGTTAGAGACCCAGTACTTC.

The rearrangement joins TRBV6-2 or TRBV6-3 to TRBJ1-1, with D uncertain. The CDR3 is 14 amino acids. V lost 4 bases to trimming and J lost 2 bases, with 11 bases between them. The germline V gene has CDR1 MNHEY and CDR2 SVGEGT. As DNA, the CDR3 is TGTGCCAGCAGTTTCGGGAGTCGTAACACTGAAGCTTTCTTT. Translated, it gives CASSFGSRNTEAFF.

The rearrangement links TRBV9 to TRBJ2-1, with D perhaps TRBD1 or TRBD2 (6 bases each). V was clipped by 4 bases and J by 1 base, with 15 bases between them. Germline V gene data show CDR1 as SGDLS and CDR2 as YYNGEE. This CDR3 is built from 16 residues. The CDR3 DNA reads as TGTGCCAGCAGCCCCCTCGGGGGACAATCCTACAATGAGCAGTTCTTC. Translating gives CASSPLGGQSYNEQFF.

V is TRBV4-1 and J is TRBJ2-7, with D unclear. The germline V gene encodes CDR1 MGHRA and CDR2 YSYEKL. V lost 0 bases to trimming and J lost 4 bases, with 4 bases between them. The CDR3 consists of 12 residues. The CDR3 DNA follows: TGCGCCAGCAGCCAAGAAGGGTACGAGCAGTACTTC. It is translated as CASSQEGYEQYF.

The rearrangement joins TRBV4-1 to TRBJ2-2; D is ambiguous. Germline CDR1 is MGHRA and CDR2 is YSYEKL. V was trimmed by 0 bases and J by 4 bases, leaving 21 bases between them. The CDR3 length is 19 residues. For the CDR3, the DNA is TGCGCCAGCAGCCAAGACCCTGACCATACACCCCCCCTCACCGGGGAGCTGTTTTTT. It encodes CASSQDPDHTPPLTGELFF.

This chain links TRBV6-5 with TRBJ2-1; 11 positions agree with TRBD2. This CDR3 region has 15 residues. The J segment lost 8 bases and the V segment lost 4 bases, leaving 7 bases of the junction unmatched. CDR1 is MNHEY, CDR2 SVGAGI, per germline. The CDR3 DNA follows: TGTGCCAGCAGTTCCCGGACTAGCGGGTACGATGAGCAGTTCTTC. This codes for CASSSRTSGYDEQFF.

This clone was recorded only once. The chain couples TRBV19 to TRBJ1-2, with D tentatively TRBD1 (5 bases). The V and J ends lost 3 bases and 6 bases respectively, with 8 bases between them. The CDR3 consists of 12 residues. Germline V gene lookup returns CDR1 LNHDA and CDR2 SQIVND (reference sequence). The CDR3 DNA is TGTGCCAGTAGTATTAGGGGAAATGGCTACACCTTC. Residues: CASSIRGNGYTF.

This rearrangement joins TRBV4-3 to TRBJ2-2; D is unclear. Looked up from germline, CDR1 is LGHNA and CDR2 is YSLEER. CDR3 size: 16 residues. The germline V and J ends were trimmed by 4 bases and 0 bases, with 12 bases remaining between them. The CDR3 sequence: CASSPYGGSNTGELFF. In nucleotides, the CDR3 is TGCGCCAGCAGCCCATATGGCGGTTCGAACACCGGGGAGCTGTTTTTT.

The chain recombines TRBV30 with TRBJ1-2; TRBD1 might be the D (6 bases). V lost 4 bases to trimming and J lost 3 bases, with 15 bases between them. The CDR3 is 14 amino acids. Germline CDR1 is GTSNPN and CDR2 is SVGIG (reference sequence). The CDR3 bases are TGTGCCTGGACACAATCAGGGGTAGACTATGGCTACACCTTC. This codes for CAWTQSGVDYGYTF. The full variable domain, rest sourced from reference TRBV30 and TRBJ1-2, is SQTIHQWPATLVQPVGSPLSLECTVEGTSNPNLYWYRQAAGRGLQLLFYSVGIGQISSEVPQNLSASRPQDRQFILSSKKLLLSDSGFYLCAWTQSGVDYGYTFGSGTRLTVV.

This clone showed up just a few times. The chain links TRBV20-1 to TRBJ2-2; TRBD2 matches 8 bases. V trimming: 3 bases; J trimming: 4 bases; junction bases outside the gene matches: 4. The CDR3 is 14 amino acids. In germline, CDR1 is DFQATT, CDR2 SNEGSKA (reference sequence). In DNA form, the CDR3 reads TGCAGTGCTAGTCTCAGCGGGGGCACCGGGGAGCTGTTTTTT. Amino acids: CSASLSGGTGELFF.

The chain carries TRBV18 and TRBJ1-3; 7 bases match TRBD1. The CDR3 covers 16 residues. Trimming removed 4 bases from V and 0 bases from J; junction bases left unmatched: 6. The V gene's germline CDR1 is KGHSH and CDR2 LQKENI. Here the CDR3 DNA reads TGTGCCAGCTCACGCCCGGGACAGTTCTCTGGAAACACCATATATTTT. Its protein product is CASSRPGQFSGNTIYF.

The rearrangement uses TRBV2 and TRBJ2-7, with D tentatively TRBD1 (6 bases). Trimming took 6 bases from V and 7 from J, leaving 22 bases between them. The length of the CDR3 is 15 residues. Per germline, CDR1 SNHLY and CDR2 FYNNEI. The CDR3 nucleotides read TGTGCCAGCAGCGGATCCTCCACAGGGTACAGGGAGCAGTACTTC. This translates into CASSGSSTGYREQYF.

The rearrangement joins TRBV5-1 to TRBJ1-1, with D unresolved. V was pared by 0 bases and J by 4 bases, with 13 bases between. CDR3 length: 15 residues. Germline V gives CDR1 SGHRS, CDR2 YFSETQ. This chain's CDR3 is CASSLDPGLSTEAFF. For the CDR3, the DNA is TGCGCCAGCAGCTTGGATCCGGGGTTGAGCACTGAAGCTTTCTTT.

For this clone: The junction and the germline gene differ at one end; a read error may be behind it. The rearrangement links TRBV9 to TRBJ1-3; 8 positions agree with TRBD1. This CDR3 contains 12 residues. The germline gives CDR1 SGDLS, CDR2 YYNGEE. The CDR3 loop reads CASSGTWTGMDF. The CDR3 coding sequence is TGTGCCAGCAGCGGGACCTGGACAGGGATGGATTTT.

J is TRBJ2-7 and V is TRBV20-1; TRBD1 aligns across 7 bases. The CDR3 spans 15 residues. CDR1 is DFQATT, CDR2 SNEGSKA, per germline (reference sequence). The J segment lost 0 bases and the V segment lost 3 bases, leaving 8 bases of the junction unmatched. The CDR3, as DNA: TGCAGTGCTAGTCACCCGGACAGGAGCTCCTACGAGCAGTACTTC. It specifies CSASHPDRSSYEQYF.

This sequence joins TRBV2 and TRBJ2-6, with D possibly TRBD1 on 5 matching bases. From germline, CDR1 is SNHLY and CDR2 FYNNEI. Trimming left V 7 bases short and J 3 bases short, with 10 bases between. This CDR3 region has 14 residues. CDR3 bases: TGTGCCAGCACCCTGGGGCTTGGGGCCAACGTCCTGACTTTC. Amino acids: CASTLGLGANVLTF.

The J gene is TRBJ1-2, the V gene TRBV6-4, with D unclear. Per germline, CDR1 MRHNA and CDR2 SNTAGT. This CDR3 is 15 amino acids long. Trimming took off 6 bases at V and 0 bases at J, with 14 bases between the two ends. The CDR3 coding sequence is TGTGCCAGCAGAGAAGCAGGTTATGCTAACTATGGCTACACCTTC. It specifies CASREAGYANYGYTF.

The chain uses TRBV9 and TRBJ2-5, with TRBD2 matching over 9 bases. Trimming at V came to 3 bases and at J to 5 bases, leaving 11 bases not matched to a gene. CDR1 and CDR2 from the germline V gene are SGDLS and YYNGEE. This CDR3 region has 16 residues. The CDR3 sequence is CASSDLSGGARETQYF. In DNA, the CDR3 is TGTGCCAGCAGCGACCTTAGCGGGGGAGCTAGGGAGACCCAGTACTTC.

This chain connects TRBV18 to TRBJ1-2; a possible D gene is TRBD1 (5 bases). The germline V gene encodes CDR1 KGHSH and CDR2 LQKENI. The CDR3 runs to 13 residues. Trimming pared 5 bases from V and 2 bases from J, leaving 9 bases between. The CDR3 DNA follows: TGTGCCAGCTCATCGGGACCGAACTATGGCTACACCTTC. It encodes CASSSGPNYGYTF.

A few counts support this clone. The chain has TRBV2 and TRBJ1-1; TRBD1 is a possible D gene (6 bases). Germline loops: CDR1 SNHLY, CDR2 FYNNEI. V lost 7 bases to trimming and J lost 3 bases, with 6 bases between them. The CDR3 is 11 amino acids. This CDR3 reads CASTGDTEAFF. CDR3 DNA sequence: TGTGCCAGCACAGGGGACACTGAAGCTTTCTTT. The entire variable domain, with the rest obtained from reference TRBV2 and TRBJ1-1, is as follows: EPEVTQTPSHQVTQMGQEVILRCVPISNHLYFYWYRQILGQKVEFLVSFYNNEISEKSEIFDDQFSVERPDGSNFTLKIRSTKLEDSAMYFCASTGDTEAFFGQGTRLTVV.

CDR3 in DNA: TGTGCCAGCAACGTATTTACAGGGGCCAATGAAGCTTTCTTT. Translated, it gives CASNVFTGANEAFF. The V and J genes are TRBV7-2 and TRBJ1-1; the match to TRBD1 covers 7 bases. The germline V gene encodes CDR1 SGHTA and CDR2 FQGNSA. Trimming at V came to 7 bases and at J to 7 bases, leaving 12 bases not matched to a gene. This CDR3 spans 14 amino acids.

About this clone itself: Sequence at one end of the junction differs from germline and may be a read error. The V gene is TRBV14, the J gene TRBJ2-1, with a tentative D call TRBD2 (5 bases). This CDR3 has 13 residues. Germline V gene lookup returns CDR1 SGHDN and CDR2 FVKESK. DNA for the CDR3: TGTGCCAGCACCCAACCGGGGTACAATGAGCAGTTCTTC. Translation: CASTQPGYNEQFF.

The chain combines TRBV29-1 with TRBJ2-3; 13 bases match TRBD2. Germline values: CDR1 SQVTM, CDR2 ANQGSEA. V dropped 4 bases and J dropped 0; count of bases not matched to a gene: 4. The CDR3 sequence is 16 residues long. The CDR3 nucleotides read TGCAGCGTTGTCGGGACTAGCGGGATCAGCACAGATACGCAGTATTTT. The encoded protein is CSVVGTSGISTDTQYF.

V gene TRBV9 combines with J gene TRBJ2-3, with 11 bases identical to TRBD2. Germline V CDR1 and CDR2: SGDLS, YYNGEE. The ends lost 0 bases at V and 2 bases at J; junction bases unmatched: 2. This CDR3 comprises 16 residues. This CDR3 reads CASSVGLAGITDTQYF. The DNA of the CDR3 is TGTGCCAGCAGCGTAGGACTAGCGGGGATCACAGATACGCAGTATTTT.

The chain is built from TRBV10-3 and TRBJ1-1, with a tentative D call TRBD1 (6 bases). The germline gives CDR1 ENHRY, CDR2 SYGVKD. V was clipped by 8 bases and J by 3 bases, with 10 bases between them. There are 12 residues in the CDR3. This CDR3 is CAIGKGDTEAFF. In DNA, the CDR3 is TGTGCCATCGGCAAGGGGGACACTGAAGCTTTCTTT.

The chain is built from TRBV2 and TRBJ2-1, with 9 bases aligning to TRBD2. CDR1 and CDR2 from the germline V gene are SNHLY and FYNNEI. The CDR3 runs 14 residues. The V and J ends lost 6 bases and 3 bases, in that order; junction bases with no gene match: 3. The CDR3 is CASRGAGGYNEQFF. In nucleotides, the CDR3 is TGTGCCAGCAGAGGAGCGGGGGGCTACAATGAGCAGTTCTTC.